What follows describes a single TCR beta chain. Antigen specificity is unknown. This likely stems from a read error, as it lies one base from a far larger clone. Investigators isolated RNA and reverse transcribed it into cDNA to act as the sequencing template. TCRdb's table, derived via immunoSEQ multiplex PCR, lists solely in-frame clones and lacks some. Of roughly 140,000 clones in the sample, 62% were seen once. This CDR3 is built from 18 residues. J lost 0 bases, V lost 0 bases, and 6 bases had no gene match. Germline lookup yields CDR1 LGHNA and CDR2 YNFKEQ. The source of the sample is a study of CD8+ T cells in alopecia areata. Overall study findings and caveats: Especially in alopecia totalis/universalis, lesional scalp showed greater clonality than normal scalp did. Patients shared TCRs less clearly than mice did, possibly owing to HLA.

The chain joins TRBV4-2 to TRBJ2-1; 9 bases map to TRBD2. The sequencing input was CD8+ T cells sorted from blood. The clonotype comes from a human donor in good health. CDR3 nucleotide sequence: TGTGCCAGCAGCCAAGAGCCTAGCGGGGTAACCTCCTACAATGAGCAGTTCTTC. This gives the protein CASSQEPSGVTSYNEQFF.